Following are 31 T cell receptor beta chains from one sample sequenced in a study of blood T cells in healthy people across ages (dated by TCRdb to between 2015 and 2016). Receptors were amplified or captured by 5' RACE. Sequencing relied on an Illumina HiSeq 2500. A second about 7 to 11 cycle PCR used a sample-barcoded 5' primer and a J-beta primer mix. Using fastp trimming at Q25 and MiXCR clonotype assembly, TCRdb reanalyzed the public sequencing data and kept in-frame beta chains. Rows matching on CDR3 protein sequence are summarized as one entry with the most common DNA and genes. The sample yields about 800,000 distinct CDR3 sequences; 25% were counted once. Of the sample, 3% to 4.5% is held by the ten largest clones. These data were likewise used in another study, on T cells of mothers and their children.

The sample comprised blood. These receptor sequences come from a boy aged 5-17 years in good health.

CDR3 in amino acids: CASSPSTRYEQYF. The CDR3 nucleotides are TGTGCCAGCAGCCCGTCGACCCGGTACGAGCAGTACTTC. The chain joins TRBV7-9 to TRBJ2-7; D remains unclear. V dropped 5 bases and J dropped 4 bases, with 12 bases sitting between them. Germline CDR1 is SEHNR and CDR2 is FQNEAQ (reference sequence). The CDR3 covers 13 residues. Using reference TRBV7-9 and TRBJ2-7 for the parts outside the CDR3, the full variable domain is DTGVSQNPRHKITKRGQNVTFRCDPISEHNRLYWYRQTLGQGPEFLTYFQNEAQLEKSRLLSDRFSAERPKGSFSTLEIQRTEQGDSAMYLCASSPSTRYEQYFGPGTRLTVT.

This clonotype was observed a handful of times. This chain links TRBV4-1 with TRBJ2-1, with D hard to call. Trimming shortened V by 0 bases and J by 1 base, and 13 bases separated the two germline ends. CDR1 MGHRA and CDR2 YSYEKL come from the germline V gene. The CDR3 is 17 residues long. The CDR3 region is CASSQEGNPASYNEQFF. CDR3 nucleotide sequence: TGCGCCAGCAGCCAAGAAGGTAACCCCGCTTCCTACAATGAGCAGTTCTTC.

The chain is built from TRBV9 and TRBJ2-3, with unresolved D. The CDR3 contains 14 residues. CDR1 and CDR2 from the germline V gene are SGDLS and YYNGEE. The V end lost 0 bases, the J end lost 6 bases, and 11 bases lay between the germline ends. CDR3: CASSVGEPMDTQYF. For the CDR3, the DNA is TGTGCCAGCAGCGTAGGCGAGCCCATGGATACGCAGTATTTT.

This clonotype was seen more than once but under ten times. The CDR3 DNA is TGCAGCGTTCCCCAACCGGGACTCGAGGACGAGCAGTACTTC. Translated, it gives CSVPQPGLEDEQYF. The chain couples TRBV29-1 to TRBJ2-7, with D perhaps TRBD2 (6 bases). V lost 5 bases to trimming and J lost 5 bases, with 19 bases between them. This CDR3 has 14 residues. CDR1 is SQVTM, CDR2 ANQGSEA, per germline.

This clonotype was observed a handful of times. The CDR3, as DNA: TGTGCCAGCACCCCGGGACTATCGTCCAATGAGCAGTTCTTC. Its protein product is CASTPGLSSNEQFF. V and J are TRBV12-3 or TRBV12-4 and TRBJ2-1, with TRBD2 identical over 7 bases. J lost 6 bases, V lost 7 bases, and 9 bases had no gene match. The CDR3 is 14 amino acids.

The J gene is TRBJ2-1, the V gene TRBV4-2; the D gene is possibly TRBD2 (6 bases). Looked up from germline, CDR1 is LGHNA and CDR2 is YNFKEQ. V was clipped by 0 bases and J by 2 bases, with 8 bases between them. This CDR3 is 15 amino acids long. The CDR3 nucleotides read TGTGCCAGCAGCCAAGATAGACTAGCCTACAATGAGCAGTTCTTC. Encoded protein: CASSQDRLAYNEQFF.

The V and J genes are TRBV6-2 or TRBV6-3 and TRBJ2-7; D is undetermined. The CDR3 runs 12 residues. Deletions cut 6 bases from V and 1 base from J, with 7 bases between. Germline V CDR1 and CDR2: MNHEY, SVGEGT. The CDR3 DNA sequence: TGTGCCAGCAGGCCTGGGTCCTACGAGCAGTACTTC. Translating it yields CASRPGSYEQYF.

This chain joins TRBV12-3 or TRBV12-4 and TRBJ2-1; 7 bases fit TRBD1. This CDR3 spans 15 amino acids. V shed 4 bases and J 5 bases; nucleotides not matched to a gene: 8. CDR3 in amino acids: CASSSNRGSNNEQFF. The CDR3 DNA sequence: TGTGCCAGCAGTTCAAACAGGGGATCCAACAATGAGCAGTTCTTC.

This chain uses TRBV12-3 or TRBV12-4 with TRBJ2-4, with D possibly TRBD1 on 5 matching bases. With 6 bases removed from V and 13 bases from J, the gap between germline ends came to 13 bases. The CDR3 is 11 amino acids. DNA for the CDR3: TGTGCCAGCAGAGGACACCGAGCGCAGTACTTC. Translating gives CASRGHRAQYF.

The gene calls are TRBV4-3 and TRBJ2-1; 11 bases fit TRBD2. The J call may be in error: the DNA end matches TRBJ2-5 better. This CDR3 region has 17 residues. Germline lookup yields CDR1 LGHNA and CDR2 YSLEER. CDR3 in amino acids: CASSQGTPTSGKETQYF. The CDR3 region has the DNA TGCGCCAGCAGCCAAGGTACCCCGACTAGCGGGAAGGAGACCCAGTACTTC.

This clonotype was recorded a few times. The CDR3, as DNA: TGTGCCAGCAGCCTGAGACCGGGACAGGAGTCTGCGCACACCGGGGAGCTGTTTTTT. Amino acid sequence: CASSLRPGQESAHTGELFF. The V gene is TRBV7-3, the J gene TRBJ2-2; 8 bases match TRBD1. Germline CDR1 reads SGHTA; CDR2 reads FQGTGA. The CDR3 is 19 residues long. Trimming cost V 5 bases and J 3 bases; bases outside gene matches: 17.

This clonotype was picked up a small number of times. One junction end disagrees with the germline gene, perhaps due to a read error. The CDR3 spells CSADLSGGRGITGEPFF. DNA for the CDR3: TGCAGTGCCGATCTCTCAGGAGGGCGCGGTATCACCGGGGAGCCGTTTTTT. The gene calls are TRBV20-1 and TRBJ2-2, with a tentative D call TRBD2 (6 bases). CDR1 is DFQATT and CDR2 is SNEGSKA in the germline V gene (reference sequence). The CDR3 consists of 17 residues.

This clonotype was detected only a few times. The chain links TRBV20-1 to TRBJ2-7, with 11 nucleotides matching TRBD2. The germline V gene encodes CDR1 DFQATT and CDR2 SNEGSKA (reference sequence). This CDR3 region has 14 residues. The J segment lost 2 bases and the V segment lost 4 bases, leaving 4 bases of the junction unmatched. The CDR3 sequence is CSAKLAGATYEQYF. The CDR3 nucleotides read TGCAGTGCTAAACTAGCGGGGGCAACCTACGAGCAGTACTTC.

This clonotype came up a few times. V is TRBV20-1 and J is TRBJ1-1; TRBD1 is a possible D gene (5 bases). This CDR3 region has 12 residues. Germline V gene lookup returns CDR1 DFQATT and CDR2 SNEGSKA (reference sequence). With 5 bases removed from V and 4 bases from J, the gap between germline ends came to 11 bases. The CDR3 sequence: CSAGEGSTEAFF. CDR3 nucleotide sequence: TGCAGTGCTGGGGAGGGGAGCACTGAAGCTTTCTTT.

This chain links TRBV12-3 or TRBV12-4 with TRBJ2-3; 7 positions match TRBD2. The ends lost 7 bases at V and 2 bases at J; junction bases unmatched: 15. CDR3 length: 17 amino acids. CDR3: CASTSLRGGKNTDTQYF. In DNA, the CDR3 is TGTGCCAGCACCTCTTTACGGGGAGGGAAAAACACAGATACGCAGTATTTT.

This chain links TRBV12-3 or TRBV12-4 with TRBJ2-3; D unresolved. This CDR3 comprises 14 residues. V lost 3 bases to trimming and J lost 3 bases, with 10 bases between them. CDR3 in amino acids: CASSFSVNTDTQYF. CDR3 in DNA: TGTGCCAGCAGTTTCAGCGTGAATACAGATACGCAGTATTTT.

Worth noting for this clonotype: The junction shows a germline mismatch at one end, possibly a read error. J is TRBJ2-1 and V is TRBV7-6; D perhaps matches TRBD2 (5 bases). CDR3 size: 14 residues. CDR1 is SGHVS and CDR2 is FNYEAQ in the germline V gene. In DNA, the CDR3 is TGTGCCAGCAGCTTCCTACGGGATAACAAGGAGCAGTTCTTC. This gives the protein CASSFLRDNKEQFF.

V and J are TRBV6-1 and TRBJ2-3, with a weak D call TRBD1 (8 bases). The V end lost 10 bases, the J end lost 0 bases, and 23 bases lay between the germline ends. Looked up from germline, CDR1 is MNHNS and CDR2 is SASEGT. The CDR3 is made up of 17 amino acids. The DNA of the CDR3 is TGTGCCACCGGGGGGACAGGCCGTATTTCTAGCACAGATACGCAGTATTTT. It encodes CATGGTGRISSTDTQYF.

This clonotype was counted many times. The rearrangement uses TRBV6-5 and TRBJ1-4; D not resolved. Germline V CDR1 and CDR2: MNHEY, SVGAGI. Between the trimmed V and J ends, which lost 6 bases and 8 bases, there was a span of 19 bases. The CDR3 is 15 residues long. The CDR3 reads CASRDSGWDEEKLFF. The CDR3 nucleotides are TGTGCCAGCAGAGACTCGGGGTGGGATGAAGAAAAACTGTTTTTT.

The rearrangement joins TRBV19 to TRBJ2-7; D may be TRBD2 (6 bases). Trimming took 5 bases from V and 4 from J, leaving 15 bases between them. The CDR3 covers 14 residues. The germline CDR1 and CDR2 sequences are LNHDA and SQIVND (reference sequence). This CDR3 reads CASSSATSEYEQYF. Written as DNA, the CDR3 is TGTGCCAGTAGTTCCGCGACTAGTGAATACGAGCAGTACTTC. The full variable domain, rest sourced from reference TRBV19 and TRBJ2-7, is DGGITQSPKYLFRKEGQNVTLSCEQNLNHDAMYWYRQDPGQGLRLIYYSQIVNDFQKGDIAEGYSVSREKKESFPLTVTSAQKNPTAFYLCASSSATSEYEQYFGPGTRLTVT.

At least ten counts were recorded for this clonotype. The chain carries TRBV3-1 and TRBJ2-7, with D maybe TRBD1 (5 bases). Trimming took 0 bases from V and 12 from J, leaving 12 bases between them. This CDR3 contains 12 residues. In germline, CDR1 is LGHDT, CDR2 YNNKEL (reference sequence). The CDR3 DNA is TGTGCCAGCAGCCAAGATCGCGACAGAACGTACTTC. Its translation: CASSQDRDRTYF.

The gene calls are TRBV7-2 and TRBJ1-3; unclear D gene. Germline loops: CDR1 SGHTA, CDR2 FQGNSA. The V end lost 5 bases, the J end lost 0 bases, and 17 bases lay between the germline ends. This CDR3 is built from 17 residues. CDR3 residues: CASSPFGPSVSGNTIYF. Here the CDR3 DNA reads TGTGCCAGCAGCCCTTTCGGGCCTTCGGTCTCTGGAAACACCATATATTTT.

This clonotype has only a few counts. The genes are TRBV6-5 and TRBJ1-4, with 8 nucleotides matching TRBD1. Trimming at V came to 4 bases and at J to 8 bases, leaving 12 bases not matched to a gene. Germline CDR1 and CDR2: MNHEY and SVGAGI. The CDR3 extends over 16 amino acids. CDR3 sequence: CASSLGQDVYGEKLFF. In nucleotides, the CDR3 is TGTGCCAGCAGTTTGGGACAGGACGTTTATGGAGAAAAACTGTTTTTT.

CDR3 sequence (DNA): TGCAGCGCCGCGGACCAGGTATACGAGCAGTACTTC. Translating gives CSAADQVYEQYF. The chain recombines TRBV29-1 with TRBJ2-7; D ambiguous. The CDR3 has 12 amino acids. V shed 7 bases and J shed 4 bases, with 14 bases lying between them. Looked up from germline, CDR1 is SQVTM and CDR2 is ANQGSEA.

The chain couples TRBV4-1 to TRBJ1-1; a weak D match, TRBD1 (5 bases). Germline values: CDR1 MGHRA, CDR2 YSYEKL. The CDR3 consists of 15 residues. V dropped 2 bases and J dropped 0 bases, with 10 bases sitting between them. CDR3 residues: CASSQFGAVNTEAFF. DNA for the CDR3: TGCGCCAGCAGCCAATTCGGGGCGGTGAACACTGAAGCTTTCTTT.

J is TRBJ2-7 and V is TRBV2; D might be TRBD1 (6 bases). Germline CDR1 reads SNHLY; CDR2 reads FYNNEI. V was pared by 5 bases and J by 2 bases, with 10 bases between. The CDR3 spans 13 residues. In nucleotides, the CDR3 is TGTGCCAGCAGTTCGGACAGAACCTACGAGCAGTACTTC. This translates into CASSSDRTYEQYF.

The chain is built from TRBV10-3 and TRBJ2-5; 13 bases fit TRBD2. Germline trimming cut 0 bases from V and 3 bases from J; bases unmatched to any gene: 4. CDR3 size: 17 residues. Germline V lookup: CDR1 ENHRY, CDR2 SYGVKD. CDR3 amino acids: CAISESGLAGVEETQYF. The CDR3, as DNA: TGTGCCATCAGTGAGTCCGGACTAGCGGGGGTCGAAGAGACCCAGTACTTC.

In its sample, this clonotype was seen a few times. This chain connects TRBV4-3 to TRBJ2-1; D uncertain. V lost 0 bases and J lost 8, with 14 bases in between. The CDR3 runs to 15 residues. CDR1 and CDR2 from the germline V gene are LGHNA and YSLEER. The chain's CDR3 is CASSQDQRSFDEQFF. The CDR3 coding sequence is TGCGCCAGCAGCCAAGATCAGAGGTCGTTCGATGAGCAGTTCTTC.

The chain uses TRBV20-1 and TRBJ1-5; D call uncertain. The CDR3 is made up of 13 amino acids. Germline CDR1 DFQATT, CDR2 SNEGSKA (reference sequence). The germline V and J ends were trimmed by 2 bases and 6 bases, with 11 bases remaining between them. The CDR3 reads CSARPGRGQPQHF. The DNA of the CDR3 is TGCAGTGCTAGACCGGGGAGAGGTCAGCCCCAGCATTTT.

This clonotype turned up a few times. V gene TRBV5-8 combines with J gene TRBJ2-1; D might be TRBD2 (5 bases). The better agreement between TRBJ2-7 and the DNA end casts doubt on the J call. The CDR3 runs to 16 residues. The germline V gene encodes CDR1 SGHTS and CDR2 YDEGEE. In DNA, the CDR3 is TGTGCCAGCAGCCCCCACTCGGGATCCTGGTATTACGAGCAGTACTTC. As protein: CASSPHSGSWYYEQYF.

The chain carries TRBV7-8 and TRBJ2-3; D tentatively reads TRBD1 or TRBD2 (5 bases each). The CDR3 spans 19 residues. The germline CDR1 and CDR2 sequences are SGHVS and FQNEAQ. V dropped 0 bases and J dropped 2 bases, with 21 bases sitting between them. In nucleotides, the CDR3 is TGTGCCAGCAGCTTAGCGATGGGGGTGGAGCCGTTGAACACAGATACGCAGTATTTT. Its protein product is CASSLAMGVEPLNTDTQYF.